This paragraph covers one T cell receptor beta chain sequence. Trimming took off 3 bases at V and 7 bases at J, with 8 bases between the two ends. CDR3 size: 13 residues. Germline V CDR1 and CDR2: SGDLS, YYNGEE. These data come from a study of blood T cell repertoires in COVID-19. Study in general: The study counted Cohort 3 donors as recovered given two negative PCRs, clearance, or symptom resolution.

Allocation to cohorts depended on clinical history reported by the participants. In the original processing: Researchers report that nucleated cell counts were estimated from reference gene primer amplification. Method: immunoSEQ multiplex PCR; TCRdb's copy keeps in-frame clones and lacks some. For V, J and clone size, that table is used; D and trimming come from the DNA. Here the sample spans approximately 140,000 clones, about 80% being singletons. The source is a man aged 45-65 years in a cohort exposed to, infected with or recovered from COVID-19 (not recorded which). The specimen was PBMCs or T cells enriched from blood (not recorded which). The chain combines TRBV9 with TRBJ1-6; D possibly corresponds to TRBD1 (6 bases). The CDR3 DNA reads TGTGCCAGCAGCGAGGGGGGGAATTCACCCCTCCACTTT. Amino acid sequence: CASSEGGNSPLHF.